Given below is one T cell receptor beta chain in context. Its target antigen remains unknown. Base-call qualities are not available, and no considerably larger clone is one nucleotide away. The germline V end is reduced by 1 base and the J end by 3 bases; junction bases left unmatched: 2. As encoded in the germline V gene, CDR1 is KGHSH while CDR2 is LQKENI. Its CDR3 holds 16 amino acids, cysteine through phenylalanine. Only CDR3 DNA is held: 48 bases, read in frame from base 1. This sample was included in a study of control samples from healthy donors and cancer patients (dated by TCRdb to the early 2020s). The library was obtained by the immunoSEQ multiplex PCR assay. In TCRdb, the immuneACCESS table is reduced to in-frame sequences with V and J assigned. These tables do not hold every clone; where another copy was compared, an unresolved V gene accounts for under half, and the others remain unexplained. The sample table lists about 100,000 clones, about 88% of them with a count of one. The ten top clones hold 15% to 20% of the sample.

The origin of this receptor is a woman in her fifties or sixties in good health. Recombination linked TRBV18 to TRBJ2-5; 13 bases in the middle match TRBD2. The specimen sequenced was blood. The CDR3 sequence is CASSPRTSGGEETQYF. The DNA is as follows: TGTGCCAGCTCACCACGGACTAGCGGGGGAGAAGAGACCCAGTACTTC.